These T cell receptor beta chains were read from a single sample in a study of T-cell reconstitution after alpha-beta-depleted transplantation in children. TCRdb re-derived calls from the PCR reads in MiXCR, one entry per CDR3 protein. The data hold around 270,000 distinct CDR3 sequences, with nearly 8% observed a single time. This specimen was peripheral blood, taken 360 days after TCRalphabeta/CD19-depleted stem cell transplant. The receptors were gathered from a female patient between 2 and 10 years old who had a stem cell transplant for Fanconi anemia, so the T cells may come from the graft donor. CDR3s include the opening cysteine and the closing phenylalanine or tryptophan.

TRBV6-5	TRBJ1-1	CASSSARTVNTEAFF
TRBV4-1	TRBJ2-2	CASSTGQVSSSGELFF
TRBV12-3/TRBV12-4	TRBJ1-1	CASSSGQGDLQTEAFF
TRBV20-1	TRBJ2-7	CSARRDSYEQYF
TRBV20-1	TRBJ2-3	CSAARRGDTQYF
TRBV29-1	TRBJ1-2	CSVGHARGYGYTF
TRBV2	TRBJ1-5	CASSEVGQAFNQPQHF
TRBV2	TRBJ2-3	CASSVLGQGLTDTQYF
TRBV7-8	TRBJ2-3	CASSLLGLATSTDTQYF
TRBV24-1	TRBJ2-1	CATSRDRIFNEQFF
TRBV20-1	TRBJ1-1	CSAGHLNTEAFF
TRBV6-1	TRBJ2-7	CASTSPGVPYEQYF
TRBV21-1	TRBJ2-2	CASSKNRFESGATGELFF
TRBV27	TRBJ1-2	CASSRGTANYGYTF
TRBV11-2	TRBJ1-1	CASSSQGTHTEAFF
TRBV20-1	TRBJ2-3	CSASRKAGVTSDTQYF
TRBV10-2	TRBJ2-2	CATLGNRGPNSGELFF
TRBV2	TRBJ2-7	CASKTSGNEYEQYF
TRBV27	TRBJ2-7	CASSTGDFGSSWYEQYF
TRBV15	TRBJ1-1	CATSRFRGDEAFF
TRBV28	TRBJ2-3	CASSPGSGITDTQYF
TRBV6-1	TRBJ2-1	CASSKTPGGSSYNEQFF
TRBV7-9	TRBJ2-1	CASSLFRLSSYNEQFF
TRBV28	TRBJ2-3	CASSRTATDTQYF
TRBV20-1	TRBJ2-3	CSMDHLTDTQYF
TRBV5-1	TRBJ2-1	CASSPGQGALYNEQFF
TRBV5-1	TRBJ2-5	CASSLAGAEETQYF
TRBV6-2/TRBV6-3	TRBJ2-5	CASSTTSGQTQYF
TRBV7-2	TRBJ2-1	CASRSEYYEQFF
TRBV7-8	TRBJ2-7	CASSLKGTGAGQASYEQYF
TRBV27	TRBJ1-1	CASSFSLQDGRAFF
TRBV18	TRBJ1-3	CASYGTDSGNTIYF